Each of the 20 T cell receptor beta chains below was sequenced from the same sample in a study of cytomegalovirus exposure and HLA in healthy donors. The primer mix had 60 Vbeta and 13 Jbeta primers. Assay used: immunoSEQ multiplex PCR; TCRdb lists only in-frame clones, some missing. The sample holds hundreds of thousands of clones, about 90% seen once. Sample: PBMCs. The source is a young woman in good health and CMV-seronegative.

This chain connects TRBV2 to TRBJ1-1; TRBD1 might be the D (6 bases). The length of the CDR3 is 18 residues. CDR1 is SNHLY and CDR2 is FYNNEI in the germline V gene. V lost 7 bases, J lost 2 bases, and 26 bases lay in between. CDR3 protein: CASTAPWGGREINTEAFF. Here the CDR3 DNA reads TGTGCCAGCACCGCCCCCTGGGGGGGGCGGGAAATCAACACTGAAGCTTTCTTT. The entire variable domain, with the rest obtained from reference TRBV2 and TRBJ1-1, is as follows: EPEVTQTPSHQVTQMGQEVILRCVPISNHLYFYWYRQILGQKVEFLVSFYNNEISEKSEIFDDQFSVERPDGSNFTLKIRSTKLEDSAMYFCASTAPWGGREINTEAFFGQGTRLTVV.

The V call is TRBV7-9, the J call TRBJ2-1; a possible D gene is TRBD2 (7 bases). This CDR3 spans 14 amino acids. Trimming removed 5 bases from V and 6 bases from J, with 14 bases in between. CDR1 and CDR2 from the germline V gene are SEHNR and FQNEAQ (reference sequence). The CDR3 nucleotides are TGTGCCAGCAGCCCCAAGGGGGGGCTCAATGAGCAGTTCTTC. Encoded protein: CASSPKGGLNEQFF.

The rearrangement joins TRBV13 to TRBJ2-7, with D possibly being TRBD2 (5 bases). The germline V gene has CDR1 PRHDT and CDR2 FYEKMQ (reference sequence). Trimming removed 6 bases at V and 2 bases at J, with 26 bases between. The CDR3 runs 18 residues. For the CDR3, the DNA is TGTGCCAGCAGTCCCCGCGGGCCCACAGCGGCAGATACCTACGAGCAGTACTTC. As protein: CASSPRGPTAADTYEQYF.

This clone was detected only once. V usage is TRBV4-2 and J usage is TRBJ2-6; the match to TRBD2 covers 13 bases. The CDR3 has 19 amino acids. V lost 4 bases to trimming and J lost 0 bases; unmatched junction nucleotides: 6. From germline, CDR1 is LGHNA and CDR2 YNFKEQ. The CDR3 protein is CASSPRLAGGTSGANVLTF. In DNA form, the CDR3 reads TGTGCCAGCAGCCCCCGACTAGCGGGGGGTACCTCTGGGGCCAACGTCCTGACTTTC.

The chain uses TRBV7-6 and TRBJ2-5, with TRBD1 identical over 7 bases. The J call may not be correct, given that the DNA end is closer to TRBJ2-7. Germline values: CDR1 SGHVS, CDR2 FNYEAQ. CDR3 size: 15 residues. The CDR3 DNA follows: TGTGCCAGCAGCTTAGAGGGGGACAGTTCCTACGAGCAGTACTTC. As protein: CASSLEGDSSYEQYF.

V is TRBV7-3 and J is TRBJ2-3, with 8 bases aligning to TRBD2. Germline loops: CDR1 SGHTA, CDR2 FQGTGA. This CDR3 is built from 17 residues. Trimming at V came to 0 bases and at J to 3 bases, leaving 8 bases not matched to a gene. CDR3 in amino acids: CASSLTGSGEATDTQYF. Written as DNA, the CDR3 is TGTGCCAGCAGCTTAACGGGTAGCGGGGAAGCAACAGATACGCAGTATTTT.

The chain couples TRBV6-5 to TRBJ2-7, with a possible D match to TRBD1 (7 bases). Germline V gene sequence: CDR1 MNHEY, CDR2 SVGAGI. Trimming took off 0 bases at V and 7 bases at J, with 16 bases between the two ends. The CDR3 totals 15 residues. In DNA form, the CDR3 reads TGTGCCAGCAGTTACTCCGGCGCGGGACAGAGGGAGCAGTACTTC. It specifies CASSYSGAGQREQYF.

This clone occurred a few times. The chain has TRBV2 and TRBJ1-3; tentatively, D is TRBD1 (5 bases). CDR3 length: 14 residues. V lost 2 bases to trimming and J lost 3 bases, with 8 bases between them. Germline assignment: CDR1 SNHLY and CDR2 FYNNEI. CDR3 DNA: TGTGCCAGCAGTGAAAGTAGGGGTGGAAACACCATATATTTT. Translated, it gives CASSESRGGNTIYF.

The chain employs TRBV19 and TRBJ1-1; D is undetermined. The V end was cut by 8 bases, the J end by 1 base, with 14 bases between. The V gene's germline CDR1 is LNHDA and CDR2 SQIVND (reference sequence). This CDR3 is built from 14 residues. CDR3: CASAWPGRNTEAFF. As DNA, the CDR3 is TGTGCCAGTGCATGGCCGGGGAGGAACACTGAAGCTTTCTTT.

The genes are TRBV11-2 and TRBJ2-2, with 8 bases that match TRBD1. The CDR3 covers 19 residues. Germline V gives CDR1 SGHAT, CDR2 FQNNGV. V lost 2 bases and J lost 2; bases outside the gene matches: 13. The CDR3 sequence is CASSLKRKDRVRNTGELFF. The CDR3 bases are TGTGCCAGCAGCTTAAAACGGAAGGACAGGGTAAGAAACACCGGGGAGCTGTTTTTT.

V usage is TRBV5-8 and J usage is TRBJ2-7; a possible D gene is TRBD1 (6 bases). CDR1 is SGHTS, CDR2 YDEGEE, per germline. V gave up 1 base and J gave up 1 base, with 12 bases separating them. This CDR3 is 15 amino acids long. CDR3 DNA: TGTGCCAGCAGCTTGTTACAGGGACCGTCCTACGAGCAGTACTTC. This translates into CASSLLQGPSYEQYF.

V and J are TRBV9 and TRBJ1-3, with 7 bases that match TRBD1. The CDR3 spans 14 residues. J was trimmed by 2 bases and V by 3 bases; bases with no gene match: 2. Looked up from germline, CDR1 is SGDLS and CDR2 is YYNGEE. CDR3 sequence reads: CASSEQGPGNTIYF. Here the CDR3 DNA reads TGTGCCAGCAGCGAACAGGGGCCTGGAAACACCATATATTTT.

The chain has TRBV19 and TRBJ2-2, with 12 bases identical to TRBD1. V shed 1 base and J 2 bases; nucleotides not matched to a gene: 5. The length of the CDR3 is 18 residues. Germline loops: CDR1 LNHDA, CDR2 SQIVND (reference sequence). The CDR3 is CASSIVGQGASNTGELFF. Written as DNA, the CDR3 is TGTGCCAGTAGTATAGTGGGACAGGGGGCTTCAAACACCGGGGAGCTGTTTTTT.

This chain uses TRBV14 with TRBJ2-7, with D maybe TRBD1 (5 bases). V lost 0 bases to trimming and J lost 0 bases, with 15 bases between them. The germline gives CDR1 SGHDN, CDR2 FVKESK. The CDR3 is 17 residues long. CDR3: CASSQEGREHSSYEQYF. CDR3 bases: TGTGCCAGCAGCCAAGAAGGCAGGGAACACTCCTCCTACGAGCAGTACTTC.

This clone showed up just a few times. The chain is built from TRBV6-6 and TRBJ1-3; D is unresolved. The CDR3 is made up of 12 amino acids. The ends were cut back, 9 bases at V and 4 bases at J, with 10 bases in the middle. Per the germline V gene, CDR1 is MNHNY and CDR2 is SVGAGI (reference sequence). CDR3 amino acids: CASYSVGNTIYF. The CDR3, as DNA: TGTGCCAGTTACTCCGTCGGAAACACCATATATTTT.

This chain uses TRBV6-6 with TRBJ2-1, with 10 bases matching TRBD1. Germline values: CDR1 MNHNY, CDR2 SVGAGI (reference sequence). The CDR3 totals 15 residues. V lost 6 bases and J lost 10; bases outside the gene matches: 12. CDR3 protein: CASRQHGTGAEEQFF. The CDR3 DNA follows: TGTGCCAGCAGACAACACGGGACAGGGGCTGAAGAGCAGTTCTTC.

CDR3 nucleotides: TGTGCCAGCAGCTTAGGAGGATTCAATCAGCCCCAGCATTTT. Its translation: CASSLGGFNQPQHF. J is TRBJ1-5 and V is TRBV7-8; D is unresolved. V lost 1 base, J lost 3 bases, and 7 bases lay in between. The germline V gene has CDR1 SGHVS and CDR2 FQNEAQ. The CDR3 contains 14 residues.

This chain joins TRBV7-6 and TRBJ1-1; D gene uncertain. Per germline, CDR1 SGHVS and CDR2 FNYEAQ. CDR3 size: 13 residues. The V end was cut by 4 bases, the J end by 3 bases, with 9 bases between. This CDR3 is CASSSKEDTEAFF. The CDR3 DNA is TGTGCCAGCAGCTCTAAGGAGGACACTGAAGCTTTCTTT.

This chain joins TRBV5-4 and TRBJ2-1; the D gene is possibly TRBD1 (6 bases). Germline CDR1 and CDR2: SGHNT and YYREEE (reference sequence). There are 15 residues in the CDR3. Trimming shortened V by 0 bases and J by 1 base, and 8 bases separated the two germline ends. This CDR3 is CASSLAGVSYNEQFF. The CDR3 region has the DNA TGTGCCAGCAGCTTGGCAGGGGTATCCTACAATGAGCAGTTCTTC.

This sequence joins TRBV4-1 and TRBJ1-2; 8 positions match TRBD1. CDR3 length: 18 amino acids. The V segment lost 0 bases and the J segment 2 bases; nucleotides outside the gene matches: 11. CDR1 and CDR2 (germline): MGHRA, YSYEKL. The DNA for the CDR3 is TGCGCCAGCAGCCAAGAGCGGACAGGGACTACCCTGAACTATGGCTACACCTTC. Translation gives CASSQERTGTTLNYGYTF.